The 23 T cell receptor beta chains reported below all come from one sample, sequenced in a study of cytomegalovirus exposure and HLA in healthy donors. The repertoire was sequenced with immunoSEQ multiplex PCR; TCRdb's copy has only in-frame clones and lacks some. The table shows more than 90,000 clones, with around 88% occurring only once. The source material was PBMCs. The receptors come from a man aged 18-30 years in good health and CMV-seronegative.

This sequence joins TRBV30 and TRBJ1-1, with 11 bases identical to TRBD1. Unmatched junction bases numbered 2, after V lost 6 bases and J lost 2 bases. CDR1 GTSNPN and CDR2 SVGIG come from the germline V gene (reference sequence). The CDR3 totals 13 residues. CDR3 nucleotides: TGTGCCTGTGGACAGGGGGCCAACACTGAAGCTTTCTTT. It is translated as CACGQGANTEAFF.

This clone was observed a handful of times. The genes are TRBV2 and TRBJ2-7, with a possible D match to TRBD2 (6 bases). The CDR3 runs 15 residues. Trimming cost V 7 bases and J 1 base, with 17 bases left between them. The V gene's germline CDR1 is SNHLY and CDR2 FYNNEI. This CDR3 is CASIDAGTPSYEQYF. The CDR3 DNA sequence: TGTGCCAGCATCGATGCCGGGACTCCTTCCTACGAGCAGTACTTC.

The rearrangement links TRBV27 to TRBJ1-2; a possible D gene is TRBD1 (6 bases). This CDR3 is 14 amino acids long. Trimming took 5 bases from V and 1 from J, leaving 11 bases between them. The germline CDR1 and CDR2 sequences are MNHEY and SMNVEV (reference sequence). CDR3 DNA sequence: TGTGCCAGCAGTCCCCGGACAGTTAACTATGGCTACACCTTC. Residues: CASSPRTVNYGYTF.

The V and J genes are TRBV2 and TRBJ2-7; no clear D. Between the trimmed V and J ends, which lost 6 bases and 4 bases, there was a span of 10 bases. Germline-derived CDR1 and CDR2 are SNHLY and FYNNEI. This CDR3 has 12 amino acids. The CDR3 reads CASSRVTYEQYF. The DNA for the CDR3 is TGTGCCAGCAGCCGTGTAACATACGAGCAGTACTTC.

CDR3: CASSSPGQGPRYF. The CDR3 coding sequence is TGCGCCAGCAGCTCGCCGGGACAGGGGCCGCGGTACTTC. This chain uses TRBV5-1 with TRBJ2-7; 10 bases match TRBD1. CDR3 length: 13 residues. The V gene's germline CDR1 is SGHRS and CDR2 YFSETQ. Germline trimming cut 3 bases from V and 12 bases from J; bases unmatched to any gene: 9.

This clone has only a few counts. V and J are TRBV6-6 and TRBJ1-2; 8 nucleotides line up with TRBD1. This CDR3 is 15 amino acids long. Looked up from germline, CDR1 is MNHNY and CDR2 is SVGAGI (reference sequence). V shed 5 bases, J shed 0 bases, and the junction held 5 bases outside the gene matches. The CDR3 nucleotides are TGTGCCAGCAGTCCCCGGACAGGGACTAACTATGGCTACACCTTC. Residues: CASSPRTGTNYGYTF.

This chain connects TRBV7-2 to TRBJ2-5; unclear D gene. The germline V gene encodes CDR1 SGHTA and CDR2 FQGNSA. The CDR3 loop spans 13 amino acids. V gave up 5 bases and J gave up 5 bases, with 12 bases separating them. CDR3 protein: CASSLTRFETQYF. The CDR3 DNA is TGTGCCAGCAGCCTTACACGTTTCGAGACCCAGTACTTC.

The rearrangement joins TRBV4-1 to TRBJ2-7, with a possible D match to TRBD1 (6 bases). The CDR3 covers 15 residues. In germline, CDR1 is MGHRA, CDR2 YSYEKL. The V end was cut by 2 bases, the J end by 4 bases, with 15 bases between. The CDR3 spells CASSQLGGVVYEQYF. For the CDR3, the DNA is TGCGCCAGCAGCCAATTAGGGGGTGTAGTGTACGAGCAGTACTTC.

The chain uses TRBV6-1 and TRBJ2-1; unclear D gene. V lost 6 bases and J 2 bases, leaving 8 bases between the germline ends. Per the germline V gene, CDR1 is MNHNS and CDR2 is SASEGT. CDR3 length: 13 amino acids. CDR3 nucleotide sequence: TGTGCCAGCAGGGCATCTGCCTACAATGAGCAGTTCTTC. Translating it yields CASRASAYNEQFF.

The chain uses TRBV2 and TRBJ2-7; 9 bases align to TRBD1. Germline CDR1 is SNHLY and CDR2 is FYNNEI. CDR3 size: 14 residues. The V and J ends lost 7 bases and 6 bases, in that order; junction bases with no gene match: 10. The CDR3 DNA sequence: TGTGCCAGCAAAACCGGGACAGGGTTATCCGAGCAGTACTTC. Amino acid sequence: CASKTGTGLSEQYF.

This clone was observed a handful of times. V gene TRBV5-6 combines with J gene TRBJ1-2, with D uncertain. Trimming stripped 4 bases from V and 11 bases from J, with 18 bases between. The germline V gene encodes CDR1 SGHDT and CDR2 YYEEEE. CDR3 length equals 13 residues. CDR3 in amino acids: CASSSGVTLVYTF. The CDR3 coding sequence is TGTGCCAGCAGCAGCGGGGTCACTTTAGTGTACACCTTC.

This chain connects TRBV5-6 to TRBJ2-7; 7 bases line up with TRBD1. Per germline, CDR1 SGHDT and CDR2 YYEEEE. CDR3 length: 14 amino acids. V shed 4 bases, J shed 3 bases, and the junction held 7 bases outside the gene matches. The DNA for the CDR3 is TGTGCCAGCAGCGTCCGGGACAGCTTCTACGAGCAGTACTTC. Protein sequence: CASSVRDSFYEQYF.

The gene calls are TRBV7-2 and TRBJ1-1; D is undetermined. V was pared by 7 bases and J by 4 bases, with 16 bases between. The length of the CDR3 is 14 residues. Germline V gene data show CDR1 as SGHTA and CDR2 as FQGNSA. The CDR3 region is CASTLGRAGTEAFF. The DNA for the CDR3 is TGTGCCAGCACCCTCGGGAGGGCCGGCACTGAAGCTTTCTTT.

The CDR3 region is CASSPYFGGSTNEKLFF. CDR3 nucleotides: TGTGCCAGCAGCCCGTACTTCGGGGGTTCTACTAATGAAAAACTGTTTTTT. The chain recombines TRBV5-5 with TRBJ1-4; D possibly corresponds to TRBD1 (5 bases). CDR1 is SGHKS, CDR2 YYEKEE, per germline (reference sequence). Trimming left V 4 bases short and J 2 bases short, with 18 bases between. This CDR3 contains 17 residues.

This chain joins TRBV2 and TRBJ1-2; D unresolved. The CDR3 sequence is 11 residues long. V was cut by 4 bases and J by 7 bases, with 7 bases left in between. Germline loops: CDR1 SNHLY, CDR2 FYNNEI. CDR3 sequence (DNA): TGTGCCAGCAGTGCTGGGAGTGGCTACACCTTC. The encoded protein is CASSAGSGYTF.

The chain recombines TRBV6-5 with TRBJ1-5; TRBD1 matches 7 bases. The germline gives CDR1 MNHEY, CDR2 SVGAGI. V was clipped by 5 bases and J by 0 bases; unmatched bases: 4. CDR3 length: 15 amino acids. CDR3 in DNA: TGTGCCAGCAGTCGGACAGGCTTTAGCAATCAGCCCCAGCATTTT. Translating it yields CASSRTGFSNQPQHF.

The V call is TRBV5-1, the J call TRBJ1-6; 8 nucleotides agree with TRBD1. Trimming at V came to 4 bases and at J to 10 bases, leaving 7 bases not matched to a gene. This CDR3 is built from 14 residues. CDR1 and CDR2 from the germline V gene are SGHRS and YFSETQ. The CDR3 DNA is TGCGCCAGCAGCGTGGACAGGGCAACCTCACCCCTCCACTTT. It specifies CASSVDRATSPLHF.

The chain's CDR3 is CASRSSGGTGELFF. CDR3 sequence (DNA): TGTGCCAGCAGGAGTAGTGGAGGCACCGGGGAGCTGTTTTTT. The J gene is TRBJ2-2, the V gene TRBV2; possibly TRBD2 for D (5 bases). CDR1 and CDR2 (germline): SNHLY, FYNNEI. V lost 6 bases to trimming and J lost 4 bases, with 12 bases between them. This CDR3 comprises 14 residues.

CDR3 amino acids: CSVGVGPSSYNEQFF. CDR3 nucleotide sequence: TGCAGCGTTGGTGTGGGGCCAAGCTCCTACAATGAGCAGTTCTTC. The chain uses TRBV29-1 and TRBJ2-1; TRBD1 might be the D (5 bases). With 4 bases removed from V and 0 bases from J, the gap between germline ends came to 13 bases. The CDR3 spans 15 residues. Germline values: CDR1 SQVTM, CDR2 ANQGSEA.

The chain uses TRBV30 and TRBJ1-5; tentatively, D is TRBD1 (5 bases). Germline V gives CDR1 GTSNPN, CDR2 SVGIG (reference sequence). Deletions cut 1 base from V and 4 bases from J, with 8 bases between. CDR3 length: 13 amino acids. The CDR3 sequence: CAWSGQHNQPQHF. The CDR3 nucleotides are TGTGCCTGGAGTGGACAGCATAATCAGCCCCAGCATTTT.

The chain couples TRBV5-1 to TRBJ2-3; D perhaps matches TRBD2 (7 bases). The V end lost 3 bases, the J end lost 2 bases, and 13 bases lay between the germline ends. Per germline, CDR1 SGHRS and CDR2 YFSETQ. CDR3 length: 15 amino acids. CDR3 in amino acids: CASSSYGGPTDTQYF. In DNA form, the CDR3 reads TGCGCCAGCAGCTCCTACGGGGGGCCCACAGATACGCAGTATTTT.

This sequence joins TRBV7-7 and TRBJ2-7; D uncertain. Deletions cut 5 bases from V and 1 base from J, with 15 bases between. Germline CDR1 reads SSHAT; CDR2 reads FNYEAQ (reference sequence). The CDR3 sequence is 15 residues long. Written as DNA, the CDR3 is TGTGCCAGCAGCCTAGTGGGTGTACTATCCTACGAGCAGTACTTC. It encodes CASSLVGVLSYEQYF.

The V gene is TRBV25-1, the J gene TRBJ2-5, with 8 bases lining up with TRBD2. This CDR3 comprises 11 residues. Germline V gene data show CDR1 as MGHDK and CDR2 as SYGVNS. The chain's CDR3 is CATGGRETQYF. The CDR3 DNA follows: TGTGCGACGGGAGGGAGGGAGACCCAGTACTTC.